Below, 5 T cell receptor beta chains from the same sample are listed, as sequenced in a study of blood T cell repertoires in COVID-19 (TCRdb year 2020). Library prep was done by the immunoSEQ multiplex PCR assay. TCRdb retrieved this table from immuneACCESS and kept in-frame rearrangements only. Not all clones are present; in checked studies, unresolved V genes account for under half, and no reason is known for the remainder. The sample table lists about 300,000 clones, approximately 85% of them with a count of one. The ten largest clonotypes hold less than 10% of the sample. Input material: peripheral blood. These receptors all stem from a man between 18 and 35 years old with active or convalescent COVID-19.

V and J are TRBV12-5 and TRBJ1-6, with 7 positions matching TRBD1. This CDR3 is built from 12 residues. V shed 10 bases and J 8 bases; nucleotides not matched to a gene: 5. Germline CDR1 reads LGHNT; CDR2 reads FRNRAP. CDR3 DNA: TGTGCTACGAGGACAGGAGATTCACCCCTCCACTTT. It specifies CATRTGDSPLHF.

J is TRBJ2-5 and V is TRBV15, with 9 bases fitting TRBD2. Per germline, CDR1 LNHNV and CDR2 YYDKDF (reference sequence). This CDR3 is 18 amino acids long. The V and J ends lost 3 bases and 2 bases, in that order; junction bases with no gene match: 13. The CDR3 loop is CATSRAPFSGGGQETQYF. CDR3 nucleotide sequence: TGTGCCACCAGCAGGGCCCCGTTTAGCGGGGGTGGGCAAGAGACCCAGTACTTC.

This rearrangement joins TRBV27 to TRBJ1-4, with 7 nucleotides matching TRBD1. V shed 1 base and J 0 bases; nucleotides not matched to a gene: 8. The CDR3 loop spans 18 amino acids. CDR1 MNHEY and CDR2 SMNVEV come from the germline V gene (reference sequence). The CDR3, as DNA: TGTGCCAGCAGTTTATACGGGACAGCCTATGCAACTAATGAAAAACTGTTTTTT. Protein sequence: CASSLYGTAYATNEKLFF.

The genes are TRBV4-1 and TRBJ2-1; D remains ambiguous. This CDR3 is 14 amino acids long. Looked up from germline, CDR1 is MGHRA and CDR2 is YSYEKL. The V end was cut by 1 base, the J end by 4 bases, with 8 bases between. CDR3 amino acids: CASSQVRVYNEQFF. DNA for the CDR3: TGCGCCAGCAGCCAAGTCCGAGTTTACAATGAGCAGTTCTTC.

The J gene is TRBJ2-3, the V gene TRBV6-4, with 8 bases lining up with TRBD1. Germline CDR1 MRHNA, CDR2 SNTAGT. The V and J ends lost 6 bases and 4 bases, in that order; junction bases with no gene match: 9. The CDR3 totals 15 residues. The CDR3 DNA is TGTGCCAGCAGCCATTCTGACAGGGGCGCAGATACGCAGTATTTT. Residues: CASSHSDRGADTQYF.